This T cell receptor beta chain was sequenced for a study of siplizumab effects on memory and regulatory T cells. The data were produced by immunoSEQ multiplex PCR, yet TCRdb's version contains in-frame clones alone and is incomplete. The sample lists 6,500 to 8,500 clones; 60% to 75% were seen once. The CDR3 covers 14 residues. V lost 6 bases and J 3 bases, leaving 15 bases between the germline ends. Germline V gives CDR1 LNHDA, CDR2 SQIVND (reference sequence). The sequencing sample was made of effector memory CD8+ T cells sorted from blood. Regarding subset: unstimulated CD8+ effector memory T cells. The rearrangement uses TRBV19 and TRBJ2-7; TRBD2 might be the D (5 bases). The TCR was taken from a human donor in good health. The CDR3: CASSPEGEDYEQYF. The CDR3, as DNA: TGTGCCAGTAGCCCCGAGGGAGAGGACTACGAGCAGTACTTC.